This T cell receptor beta chain was retrieved from a study of T cell responses to AZD1222 COVID-19 vaccine. A single count supports this clone. The CDR3 contains 14 residues. Germline values: CDR1 MNHEY, CDR2 SVGEGT. Trimming pared 4 bases from V and 4 bases from J, leaving 13 bases between. Sequencing was performed with immunoSEQ multiplex PCR; in TCRdb, only in-frame clones are kept and a portion is missing. Among more than 110,000 clones listed, 80% to 95% were seen once. The study pooled second doses at about 4 or about 12 weeks. The TCR comes from an adult who received the AZD1222 COVID-19 vaccine. This sample comprised peripheral blood, obtained 28 days after the second AZD1222 dose. The V call is TRBV6-2 or TRBV6-3, the J call TRBJ1-2; D is ambiguous. The CDR3 DNA reads as TGTGCCAGCAGTTCCTTCAGAGTGGGCTATGGCTACACCTTC. Its translation: CASSSFRVGYGYTF.